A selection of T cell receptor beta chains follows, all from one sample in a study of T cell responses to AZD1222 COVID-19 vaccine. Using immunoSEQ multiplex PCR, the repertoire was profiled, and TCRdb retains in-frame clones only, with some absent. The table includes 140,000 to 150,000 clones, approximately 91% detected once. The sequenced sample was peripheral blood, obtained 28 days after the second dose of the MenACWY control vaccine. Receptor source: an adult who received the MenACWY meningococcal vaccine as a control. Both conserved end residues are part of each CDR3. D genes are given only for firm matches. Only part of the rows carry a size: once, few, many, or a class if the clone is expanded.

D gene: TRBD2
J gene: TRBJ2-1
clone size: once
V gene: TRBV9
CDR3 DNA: TGTGCCAGCAGCGTAGAGGCGGGAGGGGCCCACAATGAGCAGTTCTTC
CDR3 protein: CASSVEAGGAHNEQFF

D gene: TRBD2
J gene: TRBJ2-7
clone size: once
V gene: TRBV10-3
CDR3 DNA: TGTGCCATCACCACACGGACTAGCGGCTCCTACGAGCAGTACTTC
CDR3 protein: CAITTRTSGSYEQYF

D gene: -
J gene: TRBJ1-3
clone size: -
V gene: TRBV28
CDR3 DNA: TGTGCCAGCACGGGGGGCTGGGGTGATGGAAACACCATATATTTT
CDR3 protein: CASTGGWGDGNTIYF

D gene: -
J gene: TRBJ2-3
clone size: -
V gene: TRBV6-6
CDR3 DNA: TGTGCCAGCAGTTACTCGACTGGATATAGGACGCAGTATTTT
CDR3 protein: CASSYSTGYRTQYF

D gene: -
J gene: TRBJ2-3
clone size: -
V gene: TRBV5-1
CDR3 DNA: TGCGCCAGCAGCTTAGAGTACACAGATACGCAGTATTTT
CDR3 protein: CASSLEYTDTQYF

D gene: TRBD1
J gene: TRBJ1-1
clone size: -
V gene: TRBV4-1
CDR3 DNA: TGCGCCAGCAGCCAAGCGAATACAGGGGACACTGAAGCTTTCTTT
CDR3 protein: CASSQANTGDTEAFF

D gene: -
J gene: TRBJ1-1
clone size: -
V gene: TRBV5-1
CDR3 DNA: TGCGCCAGCAGCTTGAGGGTAATACGCATGAACACTGAAGCTTTCTTT
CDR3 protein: CASSLRVIRMNTEAFF

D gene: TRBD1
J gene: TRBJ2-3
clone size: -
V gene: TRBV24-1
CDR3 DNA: TGTGCCACCAGTGATTTGGGACAGGACACAGATACGCAGTATTTT
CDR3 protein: CATSDLGQDTDTQYF

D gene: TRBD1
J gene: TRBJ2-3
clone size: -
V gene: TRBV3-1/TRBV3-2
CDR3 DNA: TGTGCCAGCAGCCAGGACTGGGGCAGGGGGTTATCAGATACGCAGTATTTT
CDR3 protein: CASSQDWGRGLSDTQYF

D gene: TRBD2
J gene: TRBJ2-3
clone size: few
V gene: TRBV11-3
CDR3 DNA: TGTGCCAGCAGCTTACGGGAGGGCACAGATACGCAGTATTTT
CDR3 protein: CASSLREGTDTQYF

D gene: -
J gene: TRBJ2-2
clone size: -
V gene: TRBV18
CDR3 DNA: TGTGCCAGCTCACAGGACCGGATCTTCACCGGGGAGCTGTTTTTT
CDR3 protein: CASSQDRIFTGELFF

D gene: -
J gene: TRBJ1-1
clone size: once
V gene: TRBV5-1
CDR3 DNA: TGCGCCAGCAGCTTCAACAGCCAGAACACTGAAGCTTTCTTT
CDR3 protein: CASSFNSQNTEAFF

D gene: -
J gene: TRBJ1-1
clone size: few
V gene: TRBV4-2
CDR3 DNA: TGTGCCAGCAGCCAAGGGACTGAAGCTTTCTTT
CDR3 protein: CASSQGTEAFF

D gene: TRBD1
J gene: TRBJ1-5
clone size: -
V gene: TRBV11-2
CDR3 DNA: TGTGCCAGCAGTCGAAACAGGGGGAGTCAGCCCCAGCATTTT
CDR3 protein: CASSRNRGSQPQHF

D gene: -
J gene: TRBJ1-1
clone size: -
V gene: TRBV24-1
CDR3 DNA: TGTGCCACCAGTGACCCAGCGAACACTGAAGCTTTCTTT
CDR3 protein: CATSDPANTEAFF

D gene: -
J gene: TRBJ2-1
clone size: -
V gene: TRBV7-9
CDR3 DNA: TGTGCCAGCAGCTTAGCAGGGGGAATCAATGAGCAGTTCTTC
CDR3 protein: CASSLAGGINEQFF

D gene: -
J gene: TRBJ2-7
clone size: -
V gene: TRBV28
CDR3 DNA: TGTGCCAGCAGTCCCCCTGGGACACGCACAGCCTACGAGCAGTACTTC
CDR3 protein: CASSPPGTRTAYEQYF

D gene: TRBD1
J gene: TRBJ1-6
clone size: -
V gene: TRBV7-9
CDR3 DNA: TGTGCCAGCACAGGGACAGGGGTGAGTTCACCCCTCCACTTT
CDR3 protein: CASTGTGVSSPLHF